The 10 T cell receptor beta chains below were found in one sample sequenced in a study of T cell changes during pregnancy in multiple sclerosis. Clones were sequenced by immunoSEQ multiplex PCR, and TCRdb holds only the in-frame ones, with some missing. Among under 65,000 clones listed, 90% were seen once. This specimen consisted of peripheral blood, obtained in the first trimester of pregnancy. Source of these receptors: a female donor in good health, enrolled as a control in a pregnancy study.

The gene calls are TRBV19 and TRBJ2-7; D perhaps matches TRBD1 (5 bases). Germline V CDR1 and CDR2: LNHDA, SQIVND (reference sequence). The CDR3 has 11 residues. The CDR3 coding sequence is TGTGCTGTTGGGGCCGCGTACGAGCAGTACTTC. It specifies CAVGAAYEQYF.

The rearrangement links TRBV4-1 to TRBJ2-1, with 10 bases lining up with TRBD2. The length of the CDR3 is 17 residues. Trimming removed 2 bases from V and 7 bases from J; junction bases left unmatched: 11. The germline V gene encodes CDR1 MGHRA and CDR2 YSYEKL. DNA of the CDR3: TGCGCCAGCAGCCAAACCCCTACTAGCGGGACTATGAATGAGCAGTTCTTC. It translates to CASSQTPTSGTMNEQFF.

CDR3 sequence reads: CASSQEDRVNQPQHF. The CDR3 DNA sequence: TGTGCCAGCAGCCAGGAAGACAGGGTCAATCAGCCCCAGCATTTT. The chain has TRBV4-2 and TRBJ1-5, with TRBD1 matching over 7 bases. Germline lookup yields CDR1 LGHNA and CDR2 YNFKEQ. J was trimmed by 3 bases and V by 3 bases; bases with no gene match: 5. This CDR3 has 15 residues.

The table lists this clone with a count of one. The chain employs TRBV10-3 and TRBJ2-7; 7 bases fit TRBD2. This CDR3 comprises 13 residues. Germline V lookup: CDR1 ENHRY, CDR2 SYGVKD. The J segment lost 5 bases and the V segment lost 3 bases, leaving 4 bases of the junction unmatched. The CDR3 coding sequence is TGTGCCATCAGTGAACGCAGCGGGGACGAGCAGTACTTC. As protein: CAISERSGDEQYF.

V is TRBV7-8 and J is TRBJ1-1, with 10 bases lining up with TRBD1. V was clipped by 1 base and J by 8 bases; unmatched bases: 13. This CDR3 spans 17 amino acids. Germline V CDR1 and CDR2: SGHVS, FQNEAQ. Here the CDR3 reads CASSLGQGAGQLREAFF. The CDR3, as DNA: TGTGCCAGCAGCTTAGGACAGGGGGCAGGCCAATTGCGAGAAGCTTTCTTT.

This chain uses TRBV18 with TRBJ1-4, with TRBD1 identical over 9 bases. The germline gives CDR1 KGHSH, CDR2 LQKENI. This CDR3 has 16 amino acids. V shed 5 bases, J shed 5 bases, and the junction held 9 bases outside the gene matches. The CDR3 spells CASSKFPGQGNEKLFF. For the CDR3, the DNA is TGTGCCAGCTCAAAATTCCCGGGACAGGGAAATGAAAAACTGTTTTTT.

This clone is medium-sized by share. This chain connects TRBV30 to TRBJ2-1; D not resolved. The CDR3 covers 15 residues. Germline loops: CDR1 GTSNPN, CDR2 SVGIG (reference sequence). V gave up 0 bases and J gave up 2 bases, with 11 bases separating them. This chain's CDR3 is CAWSVLVPTYNEQFF. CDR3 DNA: TGTGCCTGGAGTGTACTGGTGCCCACCTACAATGAGCAGTTCTTC.

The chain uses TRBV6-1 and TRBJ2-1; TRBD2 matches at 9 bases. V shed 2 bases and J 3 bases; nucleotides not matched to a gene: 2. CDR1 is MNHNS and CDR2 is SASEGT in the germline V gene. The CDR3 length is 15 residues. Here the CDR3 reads CASSEFSGSYNEQFF. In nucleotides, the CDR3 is TGTGCCAGCAGTGAATTTAGCGGGAGCTACAATGAGCAGTTCTTC.

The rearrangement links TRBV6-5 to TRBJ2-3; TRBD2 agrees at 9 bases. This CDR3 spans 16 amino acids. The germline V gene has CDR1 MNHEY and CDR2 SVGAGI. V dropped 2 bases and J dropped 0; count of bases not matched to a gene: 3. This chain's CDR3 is CASSYSSGGSTDTQYF. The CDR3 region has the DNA TGTGCCAGCAGTTACAGTAGCGGGGGTAGCACAGATACGCAGTATTTT.

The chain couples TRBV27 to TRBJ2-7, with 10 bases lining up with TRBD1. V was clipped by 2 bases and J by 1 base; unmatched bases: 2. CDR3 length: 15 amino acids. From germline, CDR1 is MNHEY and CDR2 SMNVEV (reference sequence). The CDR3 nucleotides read TGTGCCAGCAGTTTAGGACAGGGGGTGTCCTACGAGCAGTACTTC. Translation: CASSLGQGVSYEQYF.